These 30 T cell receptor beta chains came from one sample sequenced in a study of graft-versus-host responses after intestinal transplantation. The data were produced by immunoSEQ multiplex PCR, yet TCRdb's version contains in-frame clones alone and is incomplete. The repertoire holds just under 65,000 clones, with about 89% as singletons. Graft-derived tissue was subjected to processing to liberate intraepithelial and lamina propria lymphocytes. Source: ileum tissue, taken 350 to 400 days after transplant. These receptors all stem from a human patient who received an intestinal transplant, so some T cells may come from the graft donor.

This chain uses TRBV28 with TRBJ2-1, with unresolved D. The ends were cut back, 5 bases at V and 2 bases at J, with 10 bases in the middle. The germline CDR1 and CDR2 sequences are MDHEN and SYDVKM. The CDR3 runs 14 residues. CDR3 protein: CASSKVRPYNEQFF. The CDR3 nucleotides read TGTGCCAGCAGTAAGGTCCGGCCCTACAATGAGCAGTTCTTC.

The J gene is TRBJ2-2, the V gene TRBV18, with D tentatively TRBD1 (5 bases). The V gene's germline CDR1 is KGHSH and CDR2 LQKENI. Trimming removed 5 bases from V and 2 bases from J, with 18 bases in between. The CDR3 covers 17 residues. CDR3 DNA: TGTGCCAGCTCAACTACACCCCCGACAGTAAACACCGGGGAGCTGTTTTTT. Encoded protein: CASSTTPPTVNTGELFF.

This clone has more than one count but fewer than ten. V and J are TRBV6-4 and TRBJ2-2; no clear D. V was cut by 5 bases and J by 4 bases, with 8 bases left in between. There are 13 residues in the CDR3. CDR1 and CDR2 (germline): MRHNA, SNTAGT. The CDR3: CASSLELTGELFF. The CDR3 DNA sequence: TGTGCCAGCAGTCTCGAGCTCACCGGGGAGCTGTTTTTT.

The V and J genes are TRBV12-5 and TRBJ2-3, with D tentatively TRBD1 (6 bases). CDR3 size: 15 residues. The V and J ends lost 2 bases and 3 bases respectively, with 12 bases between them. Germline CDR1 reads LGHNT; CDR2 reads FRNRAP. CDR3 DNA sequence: TGTGCTAGTGGTTTGTCCAGCCAGGGGACAGATACGCAGTATTTT. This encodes CASGLSSQGTDTQYF. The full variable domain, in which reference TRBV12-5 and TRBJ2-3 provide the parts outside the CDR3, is DARVTQTPRHKVTEMGQEVTMRCQPILGHNTVFWYRQTMMQGLELLAYFRNRAPLDDSGMPKDRFSAEMPDATLATLKIQPSEPRDSAVYFCASGLSSQGTDTQYFGPGTRLTVL.

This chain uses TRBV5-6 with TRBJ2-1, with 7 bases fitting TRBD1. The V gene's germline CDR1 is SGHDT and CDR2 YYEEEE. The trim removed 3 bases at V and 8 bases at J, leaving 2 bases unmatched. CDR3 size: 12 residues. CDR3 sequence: CASSSTGYEQFF. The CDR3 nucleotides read TGTGCCAGCAGCTCGACAGGGTATGAGCAGTTCTTC.

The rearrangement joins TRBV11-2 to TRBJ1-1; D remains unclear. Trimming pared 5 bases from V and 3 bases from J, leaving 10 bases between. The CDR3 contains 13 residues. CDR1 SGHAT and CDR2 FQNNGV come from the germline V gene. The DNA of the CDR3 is TGTGCCAGCAGCCCTGGGAAGGACACTGAAGCTTTCTTT. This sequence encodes CASSPGKDTEAFF.

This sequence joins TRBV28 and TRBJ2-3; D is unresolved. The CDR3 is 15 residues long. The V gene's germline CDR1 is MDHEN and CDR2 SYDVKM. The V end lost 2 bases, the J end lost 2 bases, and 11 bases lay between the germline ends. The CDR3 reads CASSLRSGLTDTQYF. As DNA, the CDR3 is TGTGCCAGCAGTTTAAGGTCCGGCCTCACAGATACGCAGTATTTT.

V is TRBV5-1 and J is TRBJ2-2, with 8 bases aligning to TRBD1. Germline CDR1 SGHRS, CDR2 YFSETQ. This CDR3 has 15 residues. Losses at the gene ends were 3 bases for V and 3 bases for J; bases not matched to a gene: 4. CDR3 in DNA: TGCGCCAGCAGCTATACAGGGGGAGACACCGGGGAGCTGTTTTTT. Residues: CASSYTGGDTGELFF.

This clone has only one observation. CDR3 in DNA: TGTGCCAGCAGTGAAATCCTGGGACTAGCGGGTAAATCAAGCTCCTACAATGAGCAGTTCTTC. This codes for CASSEILGLAGKSSSYNEQFF. This sequence joins TRBV6-1 and TRBJ2-1, with 12 bases fitting TRBD2. There are 21 residues in the CDR3. Germline V gene lookup returns CDR1 MNHNS and CDR2 SASEGT. V shed 2 bases and J 0 bases; nucleotides not matched to a gene: 14.

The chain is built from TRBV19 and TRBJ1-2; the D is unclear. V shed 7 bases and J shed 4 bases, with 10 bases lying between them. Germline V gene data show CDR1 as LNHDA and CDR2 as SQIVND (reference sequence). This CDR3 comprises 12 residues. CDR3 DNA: TGTGCCAGTAAAAAAGGGTCCTATGGCTACACCTTC. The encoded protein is CASKKGSYGYTF. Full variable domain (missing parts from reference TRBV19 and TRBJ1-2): DGGITQSPKYLFRKEGQNVTLSCEQNLNHDAMYWYRQDPGQGLRLIYYSQIVNDFQKGDIAEGYSVSREKKESFPLTVTSAQKNPTAFYLCASKKGSYGYTFGSGTRLTVV.

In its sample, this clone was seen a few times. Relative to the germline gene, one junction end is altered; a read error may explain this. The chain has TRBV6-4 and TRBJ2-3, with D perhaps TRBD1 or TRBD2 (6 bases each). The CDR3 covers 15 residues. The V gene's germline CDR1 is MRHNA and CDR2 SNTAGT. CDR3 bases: TGTGCCAGCAGTTACTCGGGGGCACACACAGATACGCAGTATTTT. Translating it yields CASSYSGAHTDTQYF.

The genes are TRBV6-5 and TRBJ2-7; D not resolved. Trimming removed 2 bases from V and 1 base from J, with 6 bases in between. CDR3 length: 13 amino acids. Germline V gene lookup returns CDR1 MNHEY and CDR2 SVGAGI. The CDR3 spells CASSYARSYEQYF. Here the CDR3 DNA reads TGTGCCAGCAGTTACGCCAGATCCTACGAGCAGTACTTC.

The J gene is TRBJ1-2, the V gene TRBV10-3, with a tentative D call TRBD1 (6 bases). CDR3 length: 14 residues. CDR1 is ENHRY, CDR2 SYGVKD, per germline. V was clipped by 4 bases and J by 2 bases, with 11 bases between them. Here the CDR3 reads CAISGLQGNYGYTF. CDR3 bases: TGTGCCATCAGTGGGCTACAGGGCAACTATGGCTACACCTTC.

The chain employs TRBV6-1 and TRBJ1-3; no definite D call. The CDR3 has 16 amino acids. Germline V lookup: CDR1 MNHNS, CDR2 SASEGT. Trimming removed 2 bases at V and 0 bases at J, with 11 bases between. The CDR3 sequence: CASSEIGIPSGNTIYF. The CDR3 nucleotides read TGTGCCAGCAGTGAAATCGGCATCCCCTCTGGAAACACCATATATTTT.

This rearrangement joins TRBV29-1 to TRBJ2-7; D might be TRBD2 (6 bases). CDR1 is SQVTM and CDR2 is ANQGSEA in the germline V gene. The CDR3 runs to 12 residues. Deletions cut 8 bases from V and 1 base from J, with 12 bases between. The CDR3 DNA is TGCAGCTCTCGGGACTCTTCCTACGAGCAGTACTTC. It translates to CSSRDSSYEQYF.

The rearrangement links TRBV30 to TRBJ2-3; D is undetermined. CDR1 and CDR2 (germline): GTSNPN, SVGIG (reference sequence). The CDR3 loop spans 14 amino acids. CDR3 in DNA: TGTACCGGTGGCCGCCTAGGCCATACAGATACGCAGTATTTT. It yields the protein CTGGRLGHTDTQYF.

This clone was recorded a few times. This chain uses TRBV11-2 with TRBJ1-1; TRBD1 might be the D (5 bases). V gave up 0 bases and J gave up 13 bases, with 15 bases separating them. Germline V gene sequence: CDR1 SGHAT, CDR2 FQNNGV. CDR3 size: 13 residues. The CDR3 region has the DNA TGTGCCAGCAGCTTAGACCTAGAAAGGACAAGTTTCTTT. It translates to CASSLDLERTSFF.

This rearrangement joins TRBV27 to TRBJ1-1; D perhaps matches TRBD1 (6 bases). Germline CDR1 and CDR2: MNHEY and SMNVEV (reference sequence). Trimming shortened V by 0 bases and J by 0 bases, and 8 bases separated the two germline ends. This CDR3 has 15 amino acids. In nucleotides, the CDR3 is TGTGCCAGCAGTTTATCGGGGGCGGTGAACACTGAAGCTTTCTTT. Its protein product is CASSLSGAVNTEAFF.

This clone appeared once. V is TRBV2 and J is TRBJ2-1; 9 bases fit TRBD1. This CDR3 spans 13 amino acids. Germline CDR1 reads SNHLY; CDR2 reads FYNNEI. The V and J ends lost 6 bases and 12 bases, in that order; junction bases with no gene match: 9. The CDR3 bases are TGTGCCAGCAGGAGGGACAGGGAAGGAAGGCAGTTCTTC. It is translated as CASRRDREGRQFF.

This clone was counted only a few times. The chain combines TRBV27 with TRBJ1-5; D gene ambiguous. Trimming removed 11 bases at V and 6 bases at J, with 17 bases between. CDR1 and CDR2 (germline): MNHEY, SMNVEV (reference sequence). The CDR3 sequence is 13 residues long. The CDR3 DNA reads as TGTGCCGCGGGGTTTGGTTTAGGTCAGCCCCAGCATTTT. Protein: CAAGFGLGQPQHF.

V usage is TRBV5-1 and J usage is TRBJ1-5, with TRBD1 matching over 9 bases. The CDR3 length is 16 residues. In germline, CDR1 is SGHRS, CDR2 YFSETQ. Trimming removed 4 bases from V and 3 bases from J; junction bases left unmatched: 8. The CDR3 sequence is CASSPGQGMFNQPQHF. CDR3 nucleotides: TGCGCCAGCAGCCCCGGACAGGGGATGTTCAATCAGCCCCAGCATTTT.

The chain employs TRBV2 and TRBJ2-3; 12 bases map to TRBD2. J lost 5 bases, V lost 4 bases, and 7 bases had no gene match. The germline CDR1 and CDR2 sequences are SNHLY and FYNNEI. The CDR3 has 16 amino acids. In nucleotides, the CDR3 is TGTGCCAGCAGTGGGTCTAGCGGGGGGGCCAAAGATACGCAGTATTTT. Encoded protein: CASSGSSGGAKDTQYF.

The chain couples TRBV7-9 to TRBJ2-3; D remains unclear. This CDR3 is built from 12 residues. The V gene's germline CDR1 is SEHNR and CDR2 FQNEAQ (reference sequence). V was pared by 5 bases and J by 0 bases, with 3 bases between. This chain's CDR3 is CASSLSTDTQYF. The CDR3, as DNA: TGTGCCAGCAGCCTCAGCACAGATACGCAGTATTTT.

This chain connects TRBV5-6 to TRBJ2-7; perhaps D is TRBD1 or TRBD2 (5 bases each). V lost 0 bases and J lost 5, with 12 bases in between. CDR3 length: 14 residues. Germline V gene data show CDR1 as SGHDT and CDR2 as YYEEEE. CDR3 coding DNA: TGTGCCAGCAGCTTGGTAGGATCGGGGCACGAGCAGTACTTC. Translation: CASSLVGSGHEQYF.

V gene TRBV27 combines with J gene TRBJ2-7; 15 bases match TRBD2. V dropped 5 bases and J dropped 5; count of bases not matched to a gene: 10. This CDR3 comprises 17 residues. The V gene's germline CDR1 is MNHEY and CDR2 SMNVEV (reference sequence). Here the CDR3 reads CASSPGLAGGPEDEQYF. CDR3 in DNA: TGTGCCAGCAGTCCCGGACTAGCGGGAGGGCCAGAGGACGAGCAGTACTTC.

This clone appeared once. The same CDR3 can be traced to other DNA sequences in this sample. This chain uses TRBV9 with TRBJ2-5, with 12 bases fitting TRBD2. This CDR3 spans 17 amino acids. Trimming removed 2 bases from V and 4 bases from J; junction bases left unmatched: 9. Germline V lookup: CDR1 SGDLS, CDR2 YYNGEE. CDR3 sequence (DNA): TGTGCCAGCAGCGTCGGGGCTAGCGGGGGGGCAGGAGAGACCCAGTACTTC. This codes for CASSVGASGGAGETQYF. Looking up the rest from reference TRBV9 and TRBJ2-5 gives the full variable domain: DSGVTQTPKHLITATGQRVTLRCSPRSGDLSVYWYQQSLDQGLQFLIQYYNGEERAKGNILERFSAQQFPDLHSELNLSSLELGDSALYFCASSVGASGGAGETQYFGPGTRLLVL.

In nucleotides, the CDR3 is TGTGCCAGCAGTCCCGCCGGAGGGAGGGCCCACGAGCAGTACTTC. Translation gives CASSPAGGRAHEQYF. The rearrangement joins TRBV28 to TRBJ2-7; 7 bases are a match to TRBD2. The length of the CDR3 is 15 residues. The trim removed 5 bases at V and 5 bases at J, leaving 12 bases unmatched. Germline values: CDR1 MDHEN, CDR2 SYDVKM.

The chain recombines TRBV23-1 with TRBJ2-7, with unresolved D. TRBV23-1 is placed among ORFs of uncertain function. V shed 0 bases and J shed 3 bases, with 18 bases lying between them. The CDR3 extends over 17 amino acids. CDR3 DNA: TGCGCCAGCAGTCAATCTGTTCGGACCCCACACAACTACGAGCAGTACTTC. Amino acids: CASSQSVRTPHNYEQYF.

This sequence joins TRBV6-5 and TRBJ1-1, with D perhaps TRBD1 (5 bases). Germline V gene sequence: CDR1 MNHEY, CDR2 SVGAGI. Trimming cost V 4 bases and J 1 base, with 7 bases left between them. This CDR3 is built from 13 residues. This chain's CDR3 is CASSWGGNTEAFF. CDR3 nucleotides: TGTGCCAGCAGTTGGGGGGGGAACACTGAAGCTTTCTTT.

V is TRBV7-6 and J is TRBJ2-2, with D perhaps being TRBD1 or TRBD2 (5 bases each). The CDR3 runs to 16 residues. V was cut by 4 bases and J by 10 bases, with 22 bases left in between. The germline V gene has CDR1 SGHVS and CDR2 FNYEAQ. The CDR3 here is CASSSLPPGTAQELFF. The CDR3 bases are TGTGCCAGCAGCTCACTACCTCCCGGGACGGCCCAGGAGCTGTTTTTT.